The clone carrying this TCR beta chain was picked up a small number of times. TCRdb processed the 5' RACE reads anew with MiXCR; each CDR3 protein has one entry. Here the sample spans hundreds of thousands of distinct CDR3 sequences, 7.5% to 9% being singletons. The data were taken from a study of T cells after yellow fever vaccination. The CDR3 contains 12 residues. The V and J genes are TRBV21-1 and TRBJ2-5. TRBV21-1 is assigned pseudogene status. The material sequenced was PBMCs, taken on the day of the first yellow fever vaccination. This TCR derives from a man between 18 and 29 years old who received the YFV17D yellow fever vaccine. The CDR3, as DNA: TGTGCCAGCAGCAAAGGGCAAGAGACCCAGTACTTC. It encodes CASSKGQETQYF.